This T cell receptor beta chain was found in a study of blood T cell repertoires in COVID-19. Germline lookup yields CDR1 SGDLS and CDR2 YYNGEE. CDR3 length equals 15 residues. Trimming removed 1 base at V and 5 bases at J, with 12 bases between. TCRdb's copy holds only in-frame clones and misses some; the assay was immunoSEQ multiplex PCR. The sample includes around 82,000 clones, over 75% of them seen just once. This TCR derives from a middle-aged man with COVID-19, enrolled during active disease. This chain joins TRBV9 and TRBJ2-2, with D perhaps matching TRBD2 (6 bases). The material sequenced was peripheral blood. CDR3 DNA: TGTGCCAGCAGCGTAACGGGGACTCAGACCGGGGAGCTGTTTTTT. Translation: CASSVTGTQTGELFF.